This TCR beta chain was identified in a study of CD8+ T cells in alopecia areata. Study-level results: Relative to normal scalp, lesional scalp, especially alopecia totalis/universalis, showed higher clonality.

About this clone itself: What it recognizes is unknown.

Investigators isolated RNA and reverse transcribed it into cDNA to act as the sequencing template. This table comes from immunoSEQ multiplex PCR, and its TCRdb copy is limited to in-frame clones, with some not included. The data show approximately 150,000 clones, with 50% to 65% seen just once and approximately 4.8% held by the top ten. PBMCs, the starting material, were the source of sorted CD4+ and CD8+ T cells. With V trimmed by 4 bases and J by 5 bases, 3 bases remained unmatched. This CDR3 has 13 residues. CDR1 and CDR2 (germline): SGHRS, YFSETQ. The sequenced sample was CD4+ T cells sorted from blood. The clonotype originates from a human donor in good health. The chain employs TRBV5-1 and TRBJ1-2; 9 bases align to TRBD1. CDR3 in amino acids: CASSPGTGYGYTF. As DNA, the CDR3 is TGCGCCAGCAGCCCGGGGACAGGGTATGGCTACACCTTC.